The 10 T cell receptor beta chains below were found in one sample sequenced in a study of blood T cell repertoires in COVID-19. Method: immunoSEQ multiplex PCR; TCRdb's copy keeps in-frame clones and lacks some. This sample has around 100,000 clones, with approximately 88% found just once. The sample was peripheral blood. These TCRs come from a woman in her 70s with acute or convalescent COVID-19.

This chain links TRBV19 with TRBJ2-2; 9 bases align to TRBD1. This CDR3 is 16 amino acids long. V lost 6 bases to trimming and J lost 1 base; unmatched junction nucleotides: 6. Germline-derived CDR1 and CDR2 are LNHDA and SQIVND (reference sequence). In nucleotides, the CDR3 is TGTGCCAGTAGCTTCGTGACAGGGGGGAACACCGGGGAGCTGTTTTTT. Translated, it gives CASSFVTGGNTGELFF.

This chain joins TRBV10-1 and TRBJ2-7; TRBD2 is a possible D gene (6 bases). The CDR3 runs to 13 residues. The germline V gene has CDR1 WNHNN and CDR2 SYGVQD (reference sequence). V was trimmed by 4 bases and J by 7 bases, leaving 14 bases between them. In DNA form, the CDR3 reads TGCGCCAGCAGTGCCGCGGGGAAGGTAGAGCAGTACTTC. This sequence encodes CASSAAGKVEQYF.

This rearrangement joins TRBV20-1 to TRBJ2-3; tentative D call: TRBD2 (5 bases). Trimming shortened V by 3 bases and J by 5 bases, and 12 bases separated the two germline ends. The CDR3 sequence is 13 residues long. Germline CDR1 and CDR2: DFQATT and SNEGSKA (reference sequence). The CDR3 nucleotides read TGCAGTGCTAGTCGCCTAGCAGGAGATACGCAGTATTTT. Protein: CSASRLAGDTQYF.

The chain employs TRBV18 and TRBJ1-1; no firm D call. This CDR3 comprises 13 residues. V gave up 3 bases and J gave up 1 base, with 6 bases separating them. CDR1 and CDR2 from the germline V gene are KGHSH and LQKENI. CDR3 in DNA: TGTGCCAGCTCACCGGGGAGGAACACTGAAGCTTTCTTT. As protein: CASSPGRNTEAFF.

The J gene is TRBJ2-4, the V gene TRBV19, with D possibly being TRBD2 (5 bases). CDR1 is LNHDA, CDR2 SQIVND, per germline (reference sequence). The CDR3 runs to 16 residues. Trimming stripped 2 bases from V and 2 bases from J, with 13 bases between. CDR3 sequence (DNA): TGTGCCAGTAGTATATTGCCTCCGGGGACCAAAAACATTCAGTACTTC. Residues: CASSILPPGTKNIQYF.

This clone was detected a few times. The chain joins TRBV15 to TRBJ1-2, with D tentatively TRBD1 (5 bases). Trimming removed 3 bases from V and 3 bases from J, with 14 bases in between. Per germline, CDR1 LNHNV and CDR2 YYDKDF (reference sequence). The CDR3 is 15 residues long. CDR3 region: CATSSELQDYYGYTF. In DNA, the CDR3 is TGTGCCACCAGCAGCGAGTTACAGGATTACTATGGCTACACCTTC.

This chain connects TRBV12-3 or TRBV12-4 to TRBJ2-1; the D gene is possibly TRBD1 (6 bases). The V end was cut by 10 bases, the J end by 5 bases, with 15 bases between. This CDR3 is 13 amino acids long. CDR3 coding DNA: TGTGCCATCTCGACAGGACTCAACAATGAGCAGTTCTTC. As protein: CAISTGLNNEQFF.

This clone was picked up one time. CDR3 in DNA: TGTGCCAGCAGTTACGGACAGGGCGATCATCGGCCCCAGCATTTT. Its translation is CASSYGQGDHRPQHF. The rearrangement links TRBV6-5 to TRBJ1-5; 8 bases agree with TRBD1. Germline V CDR1 and CDR2: MNHEY, SVGAGI. Losses at the gene ends were 2 bases for V and 9 bases for J; bases not matched to a gene: 9. The CDR3 has 15 residues.

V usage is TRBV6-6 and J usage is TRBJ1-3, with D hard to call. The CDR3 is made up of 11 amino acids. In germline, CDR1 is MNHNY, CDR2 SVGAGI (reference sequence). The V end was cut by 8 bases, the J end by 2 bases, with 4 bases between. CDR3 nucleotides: TGTGCCAGCCGAGCTGGAAACACCATATATTTT. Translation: CASRAGNTIYF.

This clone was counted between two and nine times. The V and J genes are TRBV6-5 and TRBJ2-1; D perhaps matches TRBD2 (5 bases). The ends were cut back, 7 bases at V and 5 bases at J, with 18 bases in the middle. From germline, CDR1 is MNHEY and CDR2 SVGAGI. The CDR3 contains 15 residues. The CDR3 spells CASTNLRAGNNEQFF. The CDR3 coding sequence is TGTGCCAGCACCAACCTTAGGGCGGGTAACAATGAGCAGTTCTTC.